This T cell receptor (beta chain) was sequenced in a study of blood T cell repertoires in COVID-19. V dropped 9 bases and J dropped 3; count of bases not matched to a gene: 17. The CDR3 spans 17 residues. Germline V CDR1 and CDR2: LNHDA, SQIVND (reference sequence). Libraries were prepared by immunoSEQ multiplex PCR; TCRdb keeps only in-frame clonotypes and omits some of them. The sample yields roughly 400,000 clones, less than 95% seen once. The material sequenced was PBMCs or T cells enriched from blood (not recorded which). This sequence joins TRBV19 and TRBJ1-5, with 7 bases matching TRBD1. The clonotype comes from a man between 18 and 35 years old who had recovered from COVID-19. CDR3 sequence: CASTVGPSGGTNQPQHF. The CDR3 DNA is TGTGCCAGCACAGTGGGCCCGTCAGGGGGTACCAATCAGCCCCAGCATTTT.